The clone carrying this T cell receptor (beta chain) has more than one count but fewer than ten. Its target is not known. This record belongs to a study of CD8 T cells in ankylosing spondylitis. Findings and limits, study-wide: Researchers reportedly found disease-linked clones significantly enriched in matched ankylosing spondylitis synovial fluid. CD8+ by phenotype, disease-linked clones were relatively rare in peripheral blood. It appeared that ankylosing spondylitis blood was characterized by a TCR beta motif of seven or eight highly homologous variants. Certain motif variants had earlier been reported in reactive arthritis synovial fluid and blood.

Quantitative 5'-RACE with molecular barcodes produced the TCR beta libraries. In TCRdb, the 5' RACE reads were re-called with MiXCR into one record per CDR3 protein. Counted here are some 840,000 distinct CDR3 sequences, 12% occurring once; the ten biggest clones make up roughly 0.51%. Germline V gives CDR1 GTSNPN, CDR2 SVGIG (reference sequence). V lost 4 bases to trimming and J lost 3 bases, with 7 bases between them. This CDR3 is built from 13 residues. Sequencing was performed on blood, either unsorted or a sorted T cell fraction (not recorded which). The chain employs TRBV30 and TRBJ1-6, with no clear D. The sequence was collected from a male donor with ankylosing spondylitis. CDR3 bases: TGTGCCTGGATAAGCCGCTATAATTCACCCCTCCACTTT. Its translation is CAWISRYNSPLHF.